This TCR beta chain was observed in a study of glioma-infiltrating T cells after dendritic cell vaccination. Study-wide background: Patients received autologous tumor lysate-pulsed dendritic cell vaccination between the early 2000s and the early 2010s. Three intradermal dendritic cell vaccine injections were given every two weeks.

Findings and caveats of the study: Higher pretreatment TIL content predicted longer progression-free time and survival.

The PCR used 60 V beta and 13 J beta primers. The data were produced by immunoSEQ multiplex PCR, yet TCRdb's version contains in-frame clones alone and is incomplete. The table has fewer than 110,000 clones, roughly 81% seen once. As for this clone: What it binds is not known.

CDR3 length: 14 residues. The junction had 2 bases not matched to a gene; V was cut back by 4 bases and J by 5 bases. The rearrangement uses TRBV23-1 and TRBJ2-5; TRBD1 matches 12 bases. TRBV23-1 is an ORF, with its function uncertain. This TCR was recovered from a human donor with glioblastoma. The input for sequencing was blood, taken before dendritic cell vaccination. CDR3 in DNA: TGCGCCAGCAGTCCCGGGACAGGGGGCGAGACCCAGTACTTC. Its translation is CASSPGTGGETQYF.